This TCR beta chain was found in a study of radiotherapy plus CTLA-4 blockade in lung cancer. Overall study results and limits: The best predictor of response was reported to be early blood T cell clone dynamics, with interferon-beta. Expansion of tumor-derived TCR clones was observed in blood after radiotherapy plus ipilimumab.

Concerning this clone: What it binds is not known.

The assay was immunoSEQ multiplex PCR, and TCRdb's table has in-frame clones only and misses some. The data show about 32,000 clones, around 85% seen once. The CDR3 extends over 15 amino acids. With V trimmed by 5 bases and J by 7 bases, 3 bases remained unmatched. Germline V gives CDR1 MDHEN, CDR2 SYDVKM. This material consisted of peripheral blood, taken from a patient treated with radiotherapy plus ipilimumab. The clonotype originates from a human donor with non-small cell lung cancer who had stable disease on radiotherapy plus ipilimumab. The chain is built from TRBV28 and TRBJ2-1; 15 nucleotides agree with TRBD2. The CDR3 DNA is TGTGCCAGCAGTCCGGGACTAGCGGGAGGTAATGAGCAGTTCTTC. It translates to CASSPGLAGGNEQFF.